This T cell receptor (beta chain) came from a study of type 1 regulatory T cells. The wider study: An in vitro protocol generated T-allo10, a Tr1-enriched, alloantigen-specific CD4 T cell product.

Germline loops: CDR1 SGHRS, CDR2 YFSETQ. The CDR3 sequence is 15 residues long. The V segment lost 4 bases and the J segment 3 bases; nucleotides outside the gene matches: 7. TCRdb called the reads again in MiXCR, with one record for every CDR3 protein. Of around 88,000 distinct CDR3 sequences listed, roughly 31% are singletons. This sequence originates from a human donor in good health. V is TRBV5-1 and J is TRBJ1-1, with 9 nucleotides matching TRBD1. Input material: CD4+ T cells, either the whole sample or a sorted fraction (not recorded which). The CDR3 DNA is TGCGCCAGCAGCCCTGGACAGGGGTCCCACACTGAAGCTTTCTTT. It is translated as CASSPGQGSHTEAFF.